This paragraph reports one TCR beta chain. What it binds is unknown. This sample's RNA came from whole unsorted tissue. The library came from three nested PCR rounds adapted from ARM-PCR protocols. Via MiXCR, TCRdb re-called the multiplex PCR reads, giving one row per CDR3 protein. The repertoire holds around 79,000 distinct CDR3 sequences, around 77% seen once, with 8% to 10% in the top ten. This entry belongs to a study of tumor and adjacent non-tumor tissue in lung cancer. Study-level information: Each sample yielded 3.9 million or so productive TCRbeta reads on average. Overall study results and limits: Normal lung showed higher cumulative top 100 clone frequency than tumor.

The CDR3 contains 12 residues. Germline V lookup: CDR1 SGHNT, CDR2 YENEEA. Sequencing was performed on lung tumor tissue. The chain carries TRBV11-3 and TRBJ1-1; D not resolved. The sequence came from a middle-aged woman with non-small cell lung cancer. Here the CDR3 DNA reads TGTATCAGCAGCCCCGACTTTGGGGAAGCTTTCTTT. Its translation: CISSPDFGEAFF.